The 4 T cell receptor beta chains in this list originate from one sample, sequenced in a study of PD-1 blockade in mismatch repair-deficient tumors. Produced via immunoSEQ multiplex PCR; TCRdb's table is partial and in-frame only. The sample yields some 110,000 clones, about 74% seen once. Sequences were derived from peripheral blood, sampled 60 to 65 weeks after starting pembrolizumab. The receptor source for this set is an adult with mismatch repair-deficient cancer.

The chain couples TRBV5-1 to TRBJ2-1, with 10 bases matching TRBD2. Germline V gene lookup returns CDR1 SGHRS and CDR2 YFSETQ. V trimming: 0 bases; J trimming: 3 bases; junction bases outside the gene matches: 6. The CDR3 runs 17 residues. The DNA of the CDR3 is TGCGCCAGCAGCTTGGGCGACCGACTAGCGGGCTACAATGAGCAGTTCTTC. Amino acid sequence: CASSLGDRLAGYNEQFF.

The chain joins TRBV19 to TRBJ2-1, with D perhaps being TRBD1 or TRBD2 (5 bases each). Germline loops: CDR1 LNHDA, CDR2 SQIVND (reference sequence). Trimming shortened V by 3 bases and J by 6 bases, and 15 bases separated the two germline ends. There are 15 residues in the CDR3. Here the CDR3 reads CASSMNSGGPNEQFF. In DNA form, the CDR3 reads TGTGCCAGTAGTATGAATAGTGGGGGTCCCAATGAGCAGTTCTTC.

The rearrangement uses TRBV4-1 and TRBJ2-3; D possibly corresponds to TRBD1 (6 bases). The CDR3 loop spans 15 amino acids. V was cut by 0 bases and J by 1 base, with 8 bases left in between. Germline assignment: CDR1 MGHRA and CDR2 YSYEKL. CDR3: CASSQDSGGTDTQYF. The CDR3, as DNA: TGCGCCAGCAGCCAAGATTCAGGGGGCACAGATACGCAGTATTTT.

The count of this clone is one. The chain carries TRBV19 and TRBJ2-7; TRBD1 matches at 10 bases. The V and J ends lost 4 bases and 4 bases, in that order; junction bases with no gene match: 1. CDR3 length: 13 amino acids. Germline CDR1 is LNHDA and CDR2 is SQIVND (reference sequence). The CDR3 coding sequence is TGTGCCAGTAGTAGGGACAGGGGATACGAGCAGTACTTC. Its protein is CASSRDRGYEQYF.